The 23 T cell receptor beta chains below all came from one sample that was sequenced in a study of cytomegalovirus exposure and HLA in healthy donors. The PCR was carried out with 60 Vbeta primers and 13 Jbeta primers. Repertoires were generated with immunoSEQ multiplex PCR, while TCRdb's copy carries only in-frame clones and drops some. Found here are some 84,000 clones; the top ten clones hold 0.58%. The specimen sequenced was PBMCs. All receptors derive from a man in his forties or fifties in good health and CMV-seronegative.

The chain joins TRBV5-1 to TRBJ2-5, with TRBD1 matching 7 bases. The CDR3 totals 14 residues. Unmatched junction bases numbered 4, after V lost 3 bases and J lost 2 bases. Germline loops: CDR1 SGHRS, CDR2 YFSETQ. The CDR3 nucleotides read TGCGCCAGCAGCTGGGGACAGACGCAAGAGACCCAGTACTTC. Translation gives CASSWGQTQETQYF.

The rearrangement links TRBV7-9 to TRBJ1-6, with 11 bases fitting TRBD1. Germline V lookup: CDR1 SEHNR, CDR2 FQNEAQ (reference sequence). This CDR3 has 15 amino acids. V trimming: 5 bases; J trimming: 10 bases; junction bases outside the gene matches: 7. This CDR3 is CASSPHWDRGSPLHF. CDR3 nucleotides: TGTGCCAGCAGCCCTCATTGGGACAGGGGGTCACCCCTCCACTTT.

The chain couples TRBV18 to TRBJ1-1; D uncertain. The V end was cut by 3 bases, the J end by 0 bases, with 11 bases between. The CDR3 is 15 amino acids. Germline CDR1 and CDR2: KGHSH and LQKENI. The CDR3 DNA follows: TGTGCCAGCTCACCGAGGCCGACCATGAACACTGAAGCTTTCTTT. It codes for CASSPRPTMNTEAFF.

The CDR3 DNA reads as TGTGCCAGCAGTTACTGGGGGACAGGGTCCAACTATGGCTACACCTTC. It codes for CASSYWGTGSNYGYTF. The gene calls are TRBV6-5 and TRBJ1-2, with TRBD1 matching 9 bases. The germline gives CDR1 MNHEY, CDR2 SVGAGI. The CDR3 is made up of 16 amino acids. V lost 1 base and J lost 2; bases outside the gene matches: 5.

In DNA, the CDR3 is TGTGCCAGCAGTTACTCACGGGGAAGGGGGACTGAAGCTTTCTTT. The encoded protein is CASSYSRGRGTEAFF. This rearrangement joins TRBV6-5 to TRBJ1-1, with a tentative D call TRBD1 (6 bases). V was cut by 0 bases and J by 5 bases, with 13 bases left in between. CDR1 is MNHEY and CDR2 is SVGAGI in the germline V gene. The CDR3 runs to 15 residues.

The chain joins TRBV7-2 to TRBJ2-3; D is uncertain. Deletions cut 4 bases from V and 2 bases from J, with 16 bases between. The CDR3 runs to 16 residues. Per the germline V gene, CDR1 is SGHTA and CDR2 is FQGNSA. The CDR3, as DNA: TGTGCCAGCAGCTCGACACGGAAATCGGCCACAGATACGCAGTATTTT. Amino acids: CASSSTRKSATDTQYF.

The genes are TRBV6-6 and TRBJ1-2; D possibly corresponds to TRBD1 (5 bases). The CDR3 is made up of 14 amino acids. Trimming removed 0 bases from V and 6 bases from J, with 11 bases in between. Germline V CDR1 and CDR2: MNHNY, SVGAGI (reference sequence). The CDR3 DNA is TGTGCCAGCAGTTACTCGACAGTGCAGCATGGCTACACCTTC. This codes for CASSYSTVQHGYTF.

The gene calls are TRBV11-2 and TRBJ2-7; the match to TRBD1 covers 9 bases. The CDR3 consists of 13 residues. The junction had 6 bases not matched to a gene; V was cut back by 7 bases and J by 5 bases. CDR1 is SGHAT and CDR2 is FQNNGV in the germline V gene. CDR3 loop: CASNRDRDNEQYF. CDR3 DNA sequence: TGTGCCAGCAACCGGGACAGGGACAACGAGCAGTACTTC.

J is TRBJ1-2 and V is TRBV19, with TRBD1 identical over 9 bases. This CDR3 contains 15 residues. Trimming removed 5 bases from V and 4 bases from J; junction bases left unmatched: 8. Looked up from germline, CDR1 is LNHDA and CDR2 is SQIVND (reference sequence). CDR3 in amino acids: CASSLGQGLIYGYTF. CDR3 DNA sequence: TGTGCCAGTAGTCTTGGACAGGGGTTAATCTATGGCTACACCTTC.

The gene calls are TRBV7-2 and TRBJ1-4; no clear D. The CDR3 spans 18 residues. V was shortened by 3 bases and J by 0 bases, with 17 bases between the two germline ends. Per germline, CDR1 SGHTA and CDR2 FQGNSA. In DNA, the CDR3 is TGTGCCAGCAGCTTGGCAGCTCCGTGGGCCTCAACTAATGAAAAACTGTTTTTT. This sequence encodes CASSLAAPWASTNEKLFF.

The V call is TRBV4-1, the J call TRBJ1-5, with unresolved D. The CDR3 length is 16 residues. With 0 bases removed from V and 3 bases from J, the gap between germline ends came to 12 bases. CDR1 MGHRA and CDR2 YSYEKL come from the germline V gene. The CDR3 DNA sequence: TGCGCCAGCAGCCAAGAAACAACTACCCTCAATCAGCCCCAGCATTTT. As protein: CASSQETTTLNQPQHF.

As to this clone: Other DNA sequences in this specimen translate into the identical CDR3. The rearrangement links TRBV7-3 to TRBJ1-6; 11 nucleotides line up with TRBD1. The V and J ends lost 1 base and 16 bases, in that order; junction bases with no gene match: 12. The CDR3 has 16 amino acids. Germline CDR1 reads SGHTA; CDR2 reads FQGTGA. This chain's CDR3 is CASSLNGGTGGGPLHF. Here the CDR3 DNA reads TGTGCCAGCAGCTTAAACGGGGGGACAGGGGGAGGACCTCTCCACTTT.

The chain carries TRBV6-4 and TRBJ2-3; 9 bases are a match to TRBD2. Germline values: CDR1 MRHNA, CDR2 SNTAGT. The CDR3 loop spans 14 amino acids. J gave up 1 base and V 5 bases, and 1 base lay outside the gene matches. CDR3 bases: TGTGCCAGCAGTCGGACTAGCGGCACAGATACGCAGTATTTT. Amino acids: CASSRTSGTDTQYF.

The rearrangement uses TRBV7-3 and TRBJ1-1; no clear D. The V end lost 2 bases, the J end lost 4 bases, and 14 bases lay between the germline ends. The CDR3 runs to 15 residues. Germline CDR1 is SGHTA and CDR2 is FQGTGA. CDR3 coding DNA: TGTGCCAGCAGCTTAGCCCACGGGGTAAGCACTGAAGCTTTCTTT. This translates into CASSLAHGVSTEAFF. Based on the CDR3 plus reference TRBV7-3 and TRBJ1-1, the full variable domain is GAGVSQTPSNKVTEKGKYVELRCDPISGHTALYWYRQSLGQGPEFLIYFQGTGAADDSGLPNDRFFAVRPEGSVSTLKIQRTERGDSAVYLCASSLAHGVSTEAFFGQGTRLTVV.

V is TRBV5-1 and J is TRBJ1-4; 7 nucleotides align to TRBD1. This CDR3 contains 15 residues. V was clipped by 1 base and J by 8 bases; unmatched bases: 8. The V gene's germline CDR1 is SGHRS and CDR2 YFSETQ. DNA of the CDR3: TGCGCCAGCAGCTTGAGCGTGCAGGGACAGGAAAAACTGTTTTTT. It yields the protein CASSLSVQGQEKLFF.

The chain couples TRBV28 to TRBJ1-5; TRBD1 matches 7 bases. CDR1 is MDHEN and CDR2 is SYDVKM in the germline V gene. With 7 bases clipped from V and 6 bases from J, the junction kept 6 bases outside the gene matches. There are 13 residues in the CDR3. The CDR3 DNA follows: TGTGCCAGCACCCCGACAGGGCTTCAGCCCCAGCATTTT. This gives the protein CASTPTGLQPQHF.

The chain is built from TRBV7-3 and TRBJ2-5, with D unresolved. Germline values: CDR1 SGHTA, CDR2 FQGTGA. The CDR3 is made up of 12 amino acids. Trimming took off 1 base at V and 5 bases at J, with 5 bases between the two ends. The chain's CDR3 is CASSLNRETQYF. The CDR3, as DNA: TGTGCCAGCAGCTTAAATCGGGAGACCCAGTACTTC.

The V gene is TRBV28, the J gene TRBJ1-1; D is perhaps TRBD1 (6 bases). The CDR3 runs 17 residues. V lost 4 bases to trimming and J lost 2 bases, with 20 bases between them. Germline V gene data show CDR1 as MDHEN and CDR2 as SYDVKM. The CDR3 DNA follows: TGTGCCAGCAGTTGGGAAAATGTCGACAGGCCCAACACTGAAGCTTTCTTT. The encoded protein is CASSWENVDRPNTEAFF.

The chain recombines TRBV7-3 with TRBJ1-1; D remains unclear. The germline CDR1 and CDR2 sequences are SGHTA and FQGTGA. The CDR3 consists of 14 residues. Trimming stripped 2 bases from V and 4 bases from J, with 11 bases between. The CDR3 is CASSLFGVVTEAFF. CDR3 in DNA: TGTGCCAGCAGCTTATTTGGAGTGGTCACTGAAGCTTTCTTT.

V gene TRBV6-1 combines with J gene TRBJ2-7; 9 bases match TRBD1. Germline CDR1 MNHNS, CDR2 SASEGT. Trimming took 6 bases from V and 6 from J; bases not matched to a gene: 9. The CDR3 covers 14 residues. Here the CDR3 DNA reads TGTGCCAGCAGGGGACAGGGCATAGGCGTCGAGCAGTACTTC. Protein sequence: CASRGQGIGVEQYF.

Here the CDR3 DNA reads TGTGCCAGCAGTTCCCCTGCCGACGGGAGCTATGGCTACACCTTC. Its protein is CASSSPADGSYGYTF. This sequence joins TRBV27 and TRBJ1-2, with no clear D. This CDR3 is 15 amino acids long. V lost 4 bases and J lost 4, with 16 bases in between. Germline V lookup: CDR1 MNHEY, CDR2 SMNVEV (reference sequence).

This sequence joins TRBV6-1 and TRBJ2-1; 7 nucleotides line up with TRBD1. This CDR3 has 12 amino acids. The trim removed 10 bases at V and 4 bases at J, leaving 4 bases unmatched. CDR1 and CDR2 from the germline V gene are MNHNS and SASEGT. CDR3 amino acids: CATDRRYNEQFF. The CDR3 bases are TGTGCCACGGACAGGCGATACAATGAGCAGTTCTTC.

On this clone: At one end, the junction sequence differs from germline, possibly due to a read error. The chain links TRBV7-7 to TRBJ2-2; possibly TRBD2 for D (5 bases). CDR1 and CDR2 from the germline V gene are SSHAT and FNYEAQ (reference sequence). This CDR3 is 16 amino acids long. The CDR3 nucleotides are TGTGCTAGCAGCCCCACCCCCCCCGGGGACACCGGGGAGCTGTTTTTT. Amino acid sequence: CASSPTPPGDTGELFF.